The 15 T cell receptor beta chains below all came from one sample that was sequenced in a study of lymphopenia after photon versus proton radiotherapy. Only in-frame clones appear in the TCRdb table, and some are missing; sequencing was by immunoSEQ multiplex PCR. The sample carries 150,000 to 200,000 clones, approximately 91% recorded once. The specimen comprised peripheral blood, sampled from a patient treated with photon-based radiotherapy. The receptors here all came from a man in his fifties or sixties with gastric cancer.

V and J are TRBV5-1 and TRBJ1-2; D not certain. The CDR3 loop spans 14 amino acids. The germline V gene encodes CDR1 SGHRS and CDR2 YFSETQ. Deletions cut 1 base from V and 2 bases from J, with 9 bases between. Written as DNA, the CDR3 is TGCGCCAGCAGCTTGTCGGTGCCAAACTATGGCTACACCTTC. This translates into CASSLSVPNYGYTF.

The CDR3 loop reads CASSQLAGVPNTQYF. The DNA of the CDR3 is TGTGCCAGCAGCCAGTTAGCGGGAGTTCCGAATACGCAGTATTTT. The chain joins TRBV4-2 to TRBJ2-3; 9 bases match TRBD2. CDR1 is LGHNA, CDR2 YNFKEQ, per germline. This CDR3 is 15 amino acids long. V dropped 3 bases and J dropped 7; count of bases not matched to a gene: 8.

This rearrangement joins TRBV14 to TRBJ2-2; no definite D call. CDR1 and CDR2 (germline): SGHDN, FVKESK. Deletions cut 3 bases from V and 6 bases from J, with 14 bases between. The CDR3 has 15 amino acids. CDR3 sequence: CASSHNWGSPGELFF. The CDR3 DNA reads TGTGCCAGCAGCCACAACTGGGGATCACCCGGGGAGCTGTTTTTT. Variable domain in full (rest from reference TRBV14 and TRBJ2-2): EAGVTQFPSHSVIEKGQTVTLRCDPISGHDNLYWYRRVMGKEIKFLLHFVKESKQDESGMPNNRFLAERTGGTYSTLKVQPAELEDSGVYFCASSHNWGSPGELFFGEGSRLTVL.

This clone was found a few times. The rearrangement joins TRBV11-1 to TRBJ2-7; 11 bases map to TRBD2. The CDR3 runs to 14 residues. J lost 3 bases, V lost 4 bases, and 2 bases had no gene match. CDR1 and CDR2 (germline): SGHAT, FQDESV (reference sequence). CDR3 loop: CASSSGLAVYEQYF. The CDR3 nucleotides read TGTGCCAGCAGCTCGGGACTAGCGGTCTACGAGCAGTACTTC. Looking up the rest from reference TRBV11-1 and TRBJ2-7 gives the full variable domain: EAEVAQSPRYKITEKSQAVAFWCDPISGHATLYWYRQILGQGPELLVQFQDESVVDDSQLPKDRFSAERLKGVDSTLKIQPAELGDSAMYLCASSSGLAVYEQYFGPGTRLTVT.

The chain combines TRBV19 with TRBJ1-1; D uncertain. The V end was cut by 4 bases, the J end by 0 bases, with 6 bases between. CDR1 and CDR2 from the germline V gene are LNHDA and SQIVND (reference sequence). The CDR3 has 13 residues. CDR3 sequence: CASSSYMNTEAFF. As DNA, the CDR3 is TGTGCCAGTAGTAGCTATATGAACACTGAAGCTTTCTTT.

The genes are TRBV11-3 and TRBJ2-1, with 7 bases fitting TRBD1. This CDR3 contains 13 residues. V lost 5 bases, J lost 5 bases, and 3 bases stayed unmatched. Germline values: CDR1 SGHNT, CDR2 YENEEA. The CDR3 DNA reads TGTGCCAGCAGCCACGACAGGGACAATGAGCAGTTCTTC. It encodes CASSHDRDNEQFF. The full variable domain, rest sourced from reference TRBV11-3 and TRBJ2-1, is EAGVVQSPRYKIIEKKQPVAFWCNPISGHNTLYWYLQNLGQGPELLIRYENEEAVDDSQLPKDRFSAERLKGVDSTLKIQPAELGDSAVYLCASSHDRDNEQFFGPGTRLTVL.

This chain links TRBV5-1 with TRBJ2-1; 11 bases are a match to TRBD2. The germline CDR1 and CDR2 sequences are SGHRS and YFSETQ. The V and J ends lost 3 bases and 6 bases, in that order; junction bases with no gene match: 5. The CDR3 has 15 residues. The CDR3: CASSYVGTSGNEQFF. Here the CDR3 DNA reads TGCGCCAGCAGCTACGTAGGGACTAGCGGCAATGAGCAGTTCTTC.

The chain couples TRBV4-2 to TRBJ2-3; 10 bases fit TRBD2. This CDR3 has 16 residues. The germline gives CDR1 LGHNA, CDR2 YNFKEQ. The V segment lost 3 bases and the J segment 6 bases; nucleotides outside the gene matches: 9. CDR3 residues: CASSQERTSGGDTQYF. For the CDR3, the DNA is TGTGCCAGCAGCCAGGAAAGGACTAGCGGTGGGGATACGCAGTATTTT.

The chain combines TRBV18 with TRBJ2-7; D is possibly TRBD1 (6 bases). The ends were cut back, 2 bases at V and 3 bases at J, with 14 bases in the middle. The germline V gene has CDR1 KGHSH and CDR2 LQKENI. The CDR3 contains 15 residues. The CDR3 DNA reads TGTGCCAGCTCACCAACGGACAGAGGGGTCTACGAGCAGTACTTC. It translates to CASSPTDRGVYEQYF. The complete variable domain, with remaining parts taken from reference TRBV18 and TRBJ2-7, reads NAGVMQNPRHLVRRRGQEARLRCSPMKGHSHVYWYRQLPEEGLKFMVYLQKENIIDESGMPKERFSAEFPKEGPSILRIQQVVRGDSAAYFCASSPTDRGVYEQYFGPGTRLTVT.

As DNA, the CDR3 is TGTGCCACCAGCAGAGCCCCGGGGACAGGGGGGGATCAGCCCCAGCATTTT. This encodes CATSRAPGTGGDQPQHF. V usage is TRBV15 and J usage is TRBJ1-5; 11 nucleotides match TRBD1. The CDR3 extends over 17 amino acids. Trimming removed 1 base from V and 5 bases from J; junction bases left unmatched: 7. CDR1 is LNHNV, CDR2 YYDKDF, per germline (reference sequence).

The chain links TRBV30 to TRBJ2-1; TRBD2 is a possible D gene (6 bases). This CDR3 contains 12 residues. The V end lost 2 bases, the J end lost 5 bases, and 7 bases lay between the germline ends. The germline CDR1 and CDR2 sequences are GTSNPN and SVGIG (reference sequence). The CDR3 region has the DNA TGTGCCTGGAGTCCGGGGGACAATGAGCAGTTCTTC. It is translated as CAWSPGDNEQFF.

This rearrangement joins TRBV19 to TRBJ2-1; 8 bases fit TRBD1. The CDR3 runs 14 residues. The germline CDR1 and CDR2 sequences are LNHDA and SQIVND (reference sequence). Trimming took 5 bases from V and 4 from J; bases not matched to a gene: 4. CDR3 DNA: TGTGCCAGTAGTGTCAGACAGGGGTACAATGAGCAGTTCTTC. Translation gives CASSVRQGYNEQFF.

This clone was picked up one time. The chain combines TRBV5-1 with TRBJ2-6; the D is unclear. V lost 0 bases and J lost 2, with 15 bases in between. Germline CDR1 reads SGHRS; CDR2 reads YFSETQ. The CDR3 totals 18 residues. The DNA for the CDR3 is TGCGCCAGCAGCTTGGCCTTTATGGGTAGTACTGGGGCCAACGTCCTGACTTTC. Translated, it gives CASSLAFMGSTGANVLTF.

This chain joins TRBV5-1 and TRBJ2-7; weak D call: TRBD1 (6 bases). Germline-derived CDR1 and CDR2 are SGHRS and YFSETQ. Trimming removed 1 base at V and 3 bases at J, with 8 bases between. CDR3 length: 13 amino acids. The CDR3 DNA reads as TGCGCCAGCAGCTTGACAGGGAGCTACGAGCAGTACTTC. Translated, it gives CASSLTGSYEQYF.

The chain combines TRBV21-1 with TRBJ2-5; the table names TRBD2, a call not compared with the DNA. TRBV21-1 is reported as a pseudogene. The CDR3 sequence is 15 residues long. The CDR3 spells CARKDPAGSGETQYF. CDR3 nucleotides: TGTGCCAGGAAAGATCCAGCGGGATCGGGGGAGACCCAGTACTTC.